The 5 T cell receptor beta chains listed next were all sequenced from one sample in a study of CD8+ T cells in alopecia areata. RNA extraction and reverse transcription yielded cDNA as sequencing template. Clones were read by immunoSEQ multiplex PCR, and TCRdb kept only the in-frame ones, dropping some. Here the sample spans more than 90,000 clones, roughly two fifths being singletons. Sequencing was carried out using CD4+ T cells sorted from blood. These receptors were collected from a human donor with alopecia areata.

The V and J genes are TRBV5-1 and TRBJ2-5; TRBD2 agrees at 7 bases. The CDR3 sequence is 15 residues long. Per germline, CDR1 SGHRS and CDR2 YFSETQ. The junction had 7 bases not matched to a gene; V was cut back by 4 bases and J by 1 base. The DNA for the CDR3 is TGCGCCAGCAGCCGAGCGGGGTACTCCCAAGAGACCCAGTACTTC. The encoded protein is CASSRAGYSQETQYF.

This clone was counted between two and nine times. The rearrangement joins TRBV29-1 to TRBJ1-6; tentative D call: TRBD1 (5 bases). The length of the CDR3 is 14 residues. Germline lookup yields CDR1 SQVTM and CDR2 ANQGSEA. V was trimmed by 5 bases and J by 0 bases, leaving 8 bases between them. The chain's CDR3 is CSVRTSSYNSPLHF. In DNA, the CDR3 is TGCAGCGTTCGGACAAGCTCCTATAATTCACCCCTCCACTTT.

The J gene is TRBJ1-2, the V gene TRBV29-1, with D maybe TRBD1 (6 bases). The V and J ends lost 4 bases and 8 bases respectively, with 20 bases between them. Germline assignment: CDR1 SQVTM and CDR2 ANQGSEA. There are 14 residues in the CDR3. CDR3 in DNA: TGCAGCGTTGTAGCTTGGGGCAGGGGAGAGGGCTACACCTTC. Translated: CSVVAWGRGEGYTF.

This chain connects TRBV2 to TRBJ2-3; 7 nucleotides align to TRBD1. The J segment lost 3 bases and the V segment lost 5 bases, leaving 5 bases of the junction unmatched. Germline loops: CDR1 SNHLY, CDR2 FYNNEI. This CDR3 comprises 14 residues. CDR3 in DNA: TGTGCCAGCAGTTACAGGGGCGGGACAGATACGCAGTATTTT. Translation: CASSYRGGTDTQYF.

This clone was counted a few times. This chain joins TRBV19 and TRBJ1-1, with unresolved D. V was shortened by 10 bases and J by 5 bases, with 11 bases between the two germline ends. Germline V gene sequence: CDR1 LNHDA, CDR2 SQIVND (reference sequence). The CDR3 covers 11 residues. The DNA of the CDR3 is TGTGCCACTAGCAGGAGGACTGAAGCTTTCTTT. It is translated as CATSRRTEAFF.